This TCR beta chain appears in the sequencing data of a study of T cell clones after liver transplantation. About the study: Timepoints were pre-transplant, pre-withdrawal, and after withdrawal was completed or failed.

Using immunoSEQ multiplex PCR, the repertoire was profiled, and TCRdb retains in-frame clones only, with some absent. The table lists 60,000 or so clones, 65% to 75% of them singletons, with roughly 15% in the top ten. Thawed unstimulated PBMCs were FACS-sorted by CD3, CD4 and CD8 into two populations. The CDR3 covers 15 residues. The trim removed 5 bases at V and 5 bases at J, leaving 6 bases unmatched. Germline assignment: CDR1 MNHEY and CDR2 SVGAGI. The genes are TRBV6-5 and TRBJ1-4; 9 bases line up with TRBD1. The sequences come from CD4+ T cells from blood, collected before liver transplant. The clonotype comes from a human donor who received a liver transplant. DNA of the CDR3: TGTGCCAGCAGTCGCGGGGGACAGGGCAATGAAAAACTGTTTTTT. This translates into CASSRGGQGNEKLFF.